The 21 T cell receptor beta chains below were found in one sample sequenced in a study of human T cells and chemical hapten exposure (dated by TCRdb to 2020 to 2022). The library was produced with RACE. The sample was run on a NextSeq 500. TCRdb passed the public sequencing reads through fastp at Q25 and MiXCR, retaining productive beta sequences. One record per CDR3 amino acid sequence lists the most common genes and DNA. Within this sample are some 87,000 distinct CDR3 sequences, with 10% of them counted one time only. About 1.5% of the sample goes to the ten largest clones. What this sample's time point label stands for: patch test 1, 2 weeks after DPC sensitization. This specimen's treatment or condition label, interpreted: therapeutic diphenylcyclopropenone sensitization with weekly scalp DPC. The sequencing here drew on whole blood, taken in connection with sensitization to the hapten diphenylcyclopropenone (DPC). Receptor source: a woman aged 45-65 years with alopecia areata. Some clones in this sample may be carry-over from other donors' samples.

Only a few counts were recorded for this clonotype. The CDR3 here is CASSGLIGGELFF. CDR3 coding DNA: TGTGCCAGCAGCGGACTAATCGGCGGGGAGCTGTTTTTT. The rearrangement links TRBV6-4 to TRBJ2-2; D possibly corresponds to TRBD2 (6 bases). V was clipped by 6 bases and J by 7 bases, with 12 bases between them. The CDR3 length is 13 residues. The V gene's germline CDR1 is MRHNA and CDR2 SNTAGT.

This clonotype was seen only a few times. The rearrangement links TRBV21-1 to TRBJ2-7. TRBV21-1 is a listed pseudogene. The CDR3 loop spans 14 amino acids. The CDR3 loop is CASSKATSSYEQYF. The CDR3 nucleotides are TGTGCCAGCAGCAAAGCGACCAGCTCCTACGAGCAGTACTTC.

This clonotype appeared a few times. The chain has TRBV11-2 and TRBJ2-1; 8 positions agree with TRBD1. Germline V CDR1 and CDR2: SGHAT, FQNNGV. This CDR3 is 15 amino acids long. Trimming removed 5 bases from V and 4 bases from J; junction bases left unmatched: 7. The CDR3 region is CASSPGQGQYNEQFF. DNA for the CDR3: TGTGCCAGCAGCCCAGGACAGGGCCAATACAATGAGCAGTTCTTC.

In the case of this clonotype: This may come from a read error, since a much larger clone is one base off. The V gene is TRBV28, the J gene TRBJ2-7; perhaps D is TRBD1 or TRBD2 (5 bases each). The CDR3 spans 14 residues. The germline CDR1 and CDR2 sequences are MDHEN and SYDVKM. V lost 6 bases, J lost 2 bases, and 14 bases lay in between. CDR3 amino acids: CASRSVGEPYEQYF. CDR3 DNA sequence: TGTGCCAGCAGGAGTGTGGGGGAGCCCTACGAGCAGTACTTC.

This clonotype has ten or more counts. This chain links TRBV18 with TRBJ1-1; D is unclear. CDR1 is KGHSH, CDR2 LQKENI, per germline. There are 13 residues in the CDR3. V gave up 3 bases and J gave up 2 bases, with 7 bases separating them. CDR3 sequence (DNA): TGTGCCAGCTCACCTGGCGTCAACACTGAAGCTTTCTTT. It is translated as CASSPGVNTEAFF.

The chain has TRBV18 and TRBJ1-1; D ambiguous. This CDR3 has 13 amino acids. CDR1 is KGHSH and CDR2 is LQKENI in the germline V gene. The V gene lost 2 bases and the J gene lost 1 base, with 5 bases spanning the gap. The chain's CDR3 is CASSPVQNTEAFF. CDR3 DNA sequence: TGTGCCAGCTCACCAGTCCAGAACACTGAAGCTTTCTTT.

The chain is built from TRBV29-1 and TRBJ1-2; TRBD1 matches 7 bases. After removal of 5 bases from V and 8 bases from J, the junction contained 14 bases not matched to a gene. Germline loops: CDR1 SQVTM, CDR2 ANQGSEA. The CDR3 is made up of 14 amino acids. CDR3 nucleotide sequence: TGCAGCGTTAAACCGGGACAGAGTCGGCAAGGCTACACCTTC. Its protein is CSVKPGQSRQGYTF.

This clonotype was detected only once. The rearrangement links TRBV7-9 to TRBJ2-7; 7 nucleotides match TRBD2. CDR3 size: 13 residues. With 5 bases clipped from V and 5 bases from J, the junction kept 6 bases outside the gene matches. Germline V gene lookup returns CDR1 SEHNR and CDR2 FQNEAQ (reference sequence). The CDR3 DNA sequence: TGTGCCAGCAGCCCGGGGGGTATCCACGAGCAGTACTTC. Translation gives CASSPGGIHEQYF.

The sample holds many counts of this clonotype. This chain uses TRBV5-6 with TRBJ2-3; a weak D match, TRBD1 (6 bases). This CDR3 comprises 15 residues. In germline, CDR1 is SGHDT, CDR2 YYEEEE. With 4 bases removed from V and 2 bases from J, the gap between germline ends came to 14 bases. The DNA for the CDR3 is TGTGCCAGCAGCCCTTGGACAGACGTCACAGATACGCAGTATTTT. It translates to CASSPWTDVTDTQYF.

This clonotype was counted a few times. The chain employs TRBV7-3 and TRBJ2-4, with D perhaps TRBD1 (6 bases). This CDR3 has 11 residues. The germline V gene has CDR1 SGHTA and CDR2 FQGTGA. V was cut by 5 bases and J by 10 bases, with 9 bases left in between. CDR3 in DNA: TGTGCCAGCAGCGCTAGGGGGATTCAGTACTTC. Its translation: CASSARGIQYF.

This clonotype was found a few times. The rearrangement links TRBV19 to TRBJ1-5, with a weak D call TRBD1 (6 bases). The CDR3 contains 19 residues. Germline CDR1 is LNHDA and CDR2 is SQIVND (reference sequence). V was pared by 5 bases and J by 0 bases, with 23 bases between. CDR3 nucleotides: TGTGCCAGTAGTGGAATGTACCAGGGGAAGGGGCCTAGCAATCAGCCCCAGCATTTT. It yields the protein CASSGMYQGKGPSNQPQHF.

This clonotype was observed many times. The chain has TRBV21-1 and TRBJ1-5; the table's D call, TRBD1, was not checked against the DNA. TRBV21-1 is a known pseudogene. The CDR3 runs to 15 residues. The CDR3 sequence: CASSNGRGKGQPQHF. In DNA form, the CDR3 reads TGTGCCAGCAGCAACGGTAGGGGGAAGGGTCAGCCCCAGCATTTT.

This clonotype was detected a few times. This chain links TRBV10-3 with TRBJ1-1, with D possibly being TRBD1 (6 bases). There are 13 residues in the CDR3. Germline values: CDR1 ENHRY, CDR2 SYGVKD. Trimming took 3 bases from V and 6 from J, leaving 11 bases between them. The CDR3 DNA reads as TGTGCCATCAGTGATCAGGGGACGCCTGAAGCTTTCTTT. Residues: CAISDQGTPEAFF.

The chain carries TRBV12-3 or TRBV12-4 and TRBJ1-5, with D perhaps matching TRBD1 (5 bases). The CDR3 covers 14 residues. V was shortened by 2 bases and J by 3 bases, with 8 bases between the two germline ends. CDR3 protein: CASSLQGNNQPQHF. DNA of the CDR3: TGTGCCAGCAGTTTACAGGGAAACAATCAGCCCCAGCATTTT.

The gene calls are TRBV5-5 and TRBJ1-4, with a weak D call TRBD1 (5 bases). Germline lookup yields CDR1 SGHKS and CDR2 YYEKEE (reference sequence). Trimming left V 0 bases short and J 4 bases short, with 7 bases between. The CDR3 runs to 14 residues. The CDR3 DNA sequence: TGTGCCAGCAGCTTGGGACAGCTTAATGAAAAACTGTTTTTT. Its translation: CASSLGQLNEKLFF.

The gene calls are TRBV29-1 and TRBJ1-1; D may be TRBD1 (5 bases). Trimming removed 6 bases from V and 11 bases from J, with 19 bases in between. The germline V gene encodes CDR1 SQVTM and CDR2 ANQGSEA. The CDR3 covers 12 residues. The CDR3 DNA reads TGCAGCGTGGGAAATGCCGGCGGGGGGGCTTTCTTT. Its protein product is CSVGNAGGGAFF. Full variable domain (remainder filled in from reference TRBV29-1 and TRBJ1-1): SAVISQKPSRDICQRGTSLTIQCQVDSQVTMMFWYRQQPGQSLTLIATANQGSEATYESGFVIDKFPISRPNLTFSTLTVSNMSPEDSSIYLCSVGNAGGGAFFGQGTRLTVV.

This clonotype was seen many times. J is TRBJ1-2 and V is TRBV29-1; D might be TRBD1 (6 bases). The germline CDR1 and CDR2 sequences are SQVTM and ANQGSEA. The CDR3 runs to 11 residues. V gave up 4 bases and J gave up 6 bases, with 9 bases separating them. DNA of the CDR3: TGCAGCGTTGCCGGGGGCAATGGCTACACCTTC. Translated, it gives CSVAGGNGYTF.

This clonotype was detected only a few times. The chain employs TRBV5-1 and TRBJ2-7; D not resolved. V lost 5 bases, J lost 5 bases, and 2 bases lay in between. CDR3 length equals 9 residues. The germline CDR1 and CDR2 sequences are SGHRS and YFSETQ. The CDR3 reads CASRNEQYF. The DNA of the CDR3 is TGCGCCAGCAGGAACGAGCAGTACTTC.

V gene TRBV7-9 combines with J gene TRBJ1-2, with a possible D match to TRBD1 (5 bases). There are 13 residues in the CDR3. V lost 0 bases and J lost 8, with 10 bases in between. Germline V CDR1 and CDR2: SEHNR, FQNEAQ (reference sequence). The CDR3, as DNA: TGTGCCAGCAGCTTAGCGGGCAGGGCAGGCTACACCTTC. Its protein product is CASSLAGRAGYTF.

This chain links TRBV29-1 with TRBJ1-1; possibly TRBD1 for D (5 bases). This CDR3 comprises 13 residues. The V gene lost 8 bases and the J gene lost 1 base, with 14 bases spanning the gap. The germline gives CDR1 SQVTM, CDR2 ANQGSEA. The CDR3 region has the DNA TGCAGCACAACCGACGGGGGGAACACTGAAGCTTTCTTT. It codes for CSTTDGGNTEAFF.

The rearrangement joins TRBV11-2 to TRBJ1-2; D is unclear. The length of the CDR3 is 14 residues. The V end lost 2 bases, the J end lost 11 bases, and 18 bases lay between the germline ends. CDR1 and CDR2 from the germline V gene are SGHAT and FQNNGV. CDR3 sequence (DNA): TGTGCCAGCAGCTTATCCCAAGCCGCTTTGGGGTACACCTTC. Translation gives CASSLSQAALGYTF.